The 7 T cell receptor beta chains below all came from one sample that was sequenced in a study of cytomegalovirus exposure and HLA in healthy donors. PCR involved 60 Vbeta and 13 Jbeta primers. Assay: immunoSEQ multiplex PCR; the TCRdb copy retains only in-frame clones and omits some. The table lists 120,000 or so clones, roughly a sixth of them singletons. What was sequenced was PBMCs. The receptors shown here come from a female donor in good health and CMV-seropositive.

The table lists this clone with a few counts. The rearrangement uses TRBV5-1 and TRBJ2-7; 8 nucleotides align to TRBD2. V was clipped by 4 bases and J by 4 bases; unmatched bases: 7. The germline V gene has CDR1 SGHRS and CDR2 YFSETQ. The CDR3 consists of 14 residues. CDR3 DNA: TGCGCCAGCAGCCCCGGGGGGGCCGATTACGAGCAGTACTTC. Translating it yields CASSPGGADYEQYF.

This chain links TRBV4-2 with TRBJ2-7; D perhaps matches TRBD1 (5 bases). Germline assignment: CDR1 LGHNA and CDR2 YNFKEQ. V dropped 3 bases and J dropped 0 bases, with 9 bases sitting between them. This CDR3 has 14 residues. This chain's CDR3 is CASSHRQHSYEQYF. For the CDR3, the DNA is TGTGCCAGCAGCCATAGACAGCACTCCTACGAGCAGTACTTC.

The gene calls are TRBV5-7 and TRBJ2-7; TRBD2 agrees at 7 bases. TRBV5-7 is an ORF for which the function is uncertain. Losses at the gene ends were 8 bases for V and 4 bases for J; bases not matched to a gene: 9. The CDR3 spans 13 residues. The CDR3, as DNA: TGTGCCAGAACCGCGGGGGTCGTATACGAGCAGTACTTC. As protein: CARTAGVVYEQYF.

The V and J genes are TRBV28 and TRBJ1-5; 12 bases agree with TRBD1. After removal of 7 bases from V and 4 bases from J, the junction contained 8 bases not matched to a gene. Germline V gene data show CDR1 as MDHEN and CDR2 as SYDVKM. The CDR3 has 16 amino acids. The CDR3 nucleotides are TGTGCCAGCAATAGGGACAGGGGGCGCCGGAATCAGCCCCAGCATTTT. The encoded protein is CASNRDRGRRNQPQHF.

The V call is TRBV30, the J call TRBJ1-2, with D unclear. V gave up 3 bases and J gave up 5 bases, with 16 bases separating them. Germline-derived CDR1 and CDR2 are GTSNPN and SVGIG (reference sequence). The CDR3 runs 14 residues. The DNA for the CDR3 is TGTGCCTGGAGGAAGAGGGAGCCTAGGTATGGCTACACCTTC. This encodes CAWRKREPRYGYTF.

The rearrangement links TRBV5-1 to TRBJ2-5; 13 bases map to TRBD2. The CDR3 has 15 amino acids. Unmatched junction bases numbered 0, after V lost 0 bases and J lost 4 bases. CDR1 SGHRS and CDR2 YFSETQ come from the germline V gene. CDR3 in amino acids: CASSLGLAGGETQYF. DNA for the CDR3: TGCGCCAGCAGCTTGGGACTAGCGGGGGGAGAGACCCAGTACTTC.

The sample holds a few counts of this clone. The chain carries TRBV5-6 and TRBJ1-6; unclear D gene. The CDR3 contains 14 residues. Trimming left V 4 bases short and J 9 bases short, with 14 bases between. From germline, CDR1 is SGHDT and CDR2 YYEEEE. Here the CDR3 reads CASSAAGYLSPLHF. In nucleotides, the CDR3 is TGTGCCAGCAGCGCCGCGGGGTACCTTTCACCCCTCCACTTT.